The 30 T cell receptor beta chains given below trace back to one sample, sequenced in a study of beta chain features in type 1 diabetes. What was sequenced were expressed TCRB transcripts, since all of the isolated RNA had been reverse transcribed. Produced via immunoSEQ multiplex PCR; TCRdb's table is partial and in-frame only. The repertoire has 860,000 or so clones, roughly 15% of them found once; the top ten carry 0.02% to 0.025%. The sequenced sample consisted of naive CD4+ T cells from blood. These receptors originate from a woman aged 18-29 years in good health.

V is TRBV5-4 and J is TRBJ2-3, with no clear D. The CDR3 extends over 15 amino acids. The germline V and J ends were trimmed by 4 bases and 4 bases, with 16 bases remaining between them. Germline CDR1 reads SGHNT; CDR2 reads YYREEE (reference sequence). CDR3 coding DNA: TGTGCCAGCAGCCCAGCCCCTCCTAGGTCAGATACGCAGTATTTT. As protein: CASSPAPPRSDTQYF.

This sequence joins TRBV18 and TRBJ2-7, with a tentative D call TRBD1 (5 bases). Per germline, CDR1 KGHSH and CDR2 LQKENI. V lost 6 bases and J lost 7, with 22 bases in between. The CDR3 totals 15 residues. CDR3 nucleotides: TGTGCCAGCTCCCGAGCGCAGGGTTTGGCTAGGGAGCAGTACTTC. It translates to CASSRAQGLAREQYF. Full variable domain (remainder filled in from reference TRBV18 and TRBJ2-7): NAGVMQNPRHLVRRRGQEARLRCSPMKGHSHVYWYRQLPEEGLKFMVYLQKENIIDESGMPKERFSAEFPKEGPSILRIQQVVRGDSAAYFCASSRAQGLAREQYFGPGTRLTVT.

In its sample, this clone was seen a few times. CDR3 coding DNA: TGTGCCAGTACCCCTGGCCACAACACCGGGGAGCTGTTTTTT. Protein: CASTPGHNTGELFF. The chain is built from TRBV19 and TRBJ2-2; no firm D call. The CDR3 runs 14 residues. Trimming cost V 7 bases and J 2 bases, with 11 bases left between them. Germline V CDR1 and CDR2: LNHDA, SQIVND (reference sequence).

The sample holds a few counts of this clone. The V call is TRBV11-2, the J call TRBJ2-7; 11 positions match TRBD2. Per germline, CDR1 SGHAT and CDR2 FQNNGV. After removal of 0 bases from V and 0 bases from J, the junction contained 7 bases not matched to a gene. The CDR3 sequence is 18 residues long. CDR3 amino acids: CASSLDPGLADPSYEQYF. CDR3 DNA sequence: TGTGCCAGCAGCTTAGACCCGGGACTAGCGGACCCCTCCTACGAGCAGTACTTC.

This chain connects TRBV27 to TRBJ2-5; D might be TRBD1 (6 bases). The CDR3 consists of 13 residues. Trimming removed 5 bases from V and 1 base from J, with 8 bases in between. Germline-derived CDR1 and CDR2 are MNHEY and SMNVEV (reference sequence). CDR3 loop: CASSRDIQETQYF. The CDR3 coding sequence is TGTGCCAGCAGTCGGGACATCCAAGAGACCCAGTACTTC.

This chain connects TRBV5-1 to TRBJ2-1; D is unresolved. V lost 4 bases and J lost 6, with 8 bases in between. The CDR3 covers 12 residues. Germline V lookup: CDR1 SGHRS, CDR2 YFSETQ. The DNA of the CDR3 is TGCGCCAGCAGCAACGTATTCAATGAGCAGTTCTTC. Its protein product is CASSNVFNEQFF.

The chain uses TRBV28 and TRBJ2-1, with 8 bases fitting TRBD2. V was clipped by 5 bases and J by 4 bases; unmatched bases: 1. The CDR3 totals 13 residues. Germline loops: CDR1 MDHEN, CDR2 SYDVKM. The CDR3 protein is CASSAGGYNEQFF. The CDR3 DNA sequence: TGTGCCAGCAGTGCGGGAGGATACAATGAGCAGTTCTTC.

The gene calls are TRBV9 and TRBJ2-5; 7 bases match TRBD1. CDR1 and CDR2 from the germline V gene are SGDLS and YYNGEE. The J segment lost 5 bases and the V segment lost 3 bases, leaving 13 bases of the junction unmatched. The CDR3 is made up of 16 amino acids. In nucleotides, the CDR3 is TGTGCCAGCAGCGGGAATCCAACAGGGGTGGGCGAGACCCAGTACTTC. It encodes CASSGNPTGVGETQYF. The variable domain in full, with the rest retrieved from reference TRBV9 and TRBJ2-5, is DSGVTQTPKHLITATGQRVTLRCSPRSGDLSVYWYQQSLDQGLQFLIQYYNGEERAKGNILERFSAQQFPDLHSELNLSSLELGDSALYFCASSGNPTGVGETQYFGPGTRLLVL.

The chain uses TRBV7-6 and TRBJ2-1; 11 positions match TRBD1. Looked up from germline, CDR1 is SGHVS and CDR2 is FNYEAQ. V was clipped by 5 bases and J by 8 bases; unmatched bases: 8. There are 15 residues in the CDR3. The CDR3 DNA sequence: TGTGCCAGCAGCCCCGGACAGGGGGCAAGGTATGAGCAGTTCTTC. Residues: CASSPGQGARYEQFF.

J is TRBJ2-1 and V is TRBV28; D perhaps matches TRBD2 (7 bases). Trimming removed 4 bases from V and 8 bases from J, with 18 bases in between. Germline V CDR1 and CDR2: MDHEN, SYDVKM. The CDR3 is made up of 15 amino acids. CDR3 sequence: CASSSPVPGGHEQFF. The CDR3 DNA follows: TGTGCCAGCAGTTCGCCAGTCCCGGGGGGCCATGAGCAGTTCTTC.

This clone was recorded once. J is TRBJ2-2 and V is TRBV5-4, with TRBD2 matching 9 bases. CDR1 and CDR2 (germline): SGHNT, YYREEE (reference sequence). The CDR3 has 15 residues. V gave up 0 bases and J gave up 6 bases; unmatched junction bases: 3. The CDR3, as DNA: TGTGCCAGCAGCTTGGCCGGCGGGAGGGCCGGGGAGCTGTTTTTT. This codes for CASSLAGGRAGELFF.

This clone has just a few counts. V usage is TRBV28 and J usage is TRBJ2-7; 9 positions agree with TRBD2. The CDR3 consists of 13 residues. Germline V gene data show CDR1 as MDHEN and CDR2 as SYDVKM. V shed 9 bases, J shed 3 bases, and the junction held 6 bases outside the gene matches. CDR3: CASQREVFYEQYF. In DNA, the CDR3 is TGTGCCAGTCAGCGGGAGGTCTTCTACGAGCAGTACTTC.

This clone was picked up a small number of times. This chain links TRBV18 with TRBJ1-1; D not resolved. Germline CDR1 and CDR2: KGHSH and LQKENI. V lost 1 base and J 5 bases, leaving 5 bases between the germline ends. The length of the CDR3 is 12 residues. As DNA, the CDR3 is TGTGCCAGCTCACCACAGGAAACTGAAGCTTTCTTT. Amino acids: CASSPQETEAFF.

The CDR3 region is CATPAADTQYF. The DNA of the CDR3 is TGTGCCACCCCTGCTGCAGATACGCAGTATTTT. J is TRBJ2-3 and V is TRBV15; no firm D call. The CDR3 contains 11 residues. Germline CDR1 is LNHNV and CDR2 is YYDKDF (reference sequence). The V end lost 8 bases, the J end lost 4 bases, and 7 bases lay between the germline ends.

This chain joins TRBV9 and TRBJ2-2; tentative D call: TRBD1 (5 bases). Trimming left V 0 bases short and J 8 bases short, with 17 bases between. The CDR3 contains 16 residues. The germline V gene has CDR1 SGDLS and CDR2 YYNGEE. CDR3 nucleotide sequence: TGTGCCAGCAGCGTAGGAGGACGGCAGGGCGAAGGGGAGCTGTTTTTT. Translating it yields CASSVGGRQGEGELFF.

This clone was detected only a few times. This chain connects TRBV27 to TRBJ2-1; 9 nucleotides match TRBD2. V lost 6 bases to trimming and J lost 0 bases; unmatched junction nucleotides: 6. The CDR3 is 16 residues long. CDR1 MNHEY and CDR2 SMNVEV come from the germline V gene (reference sequence). The CDR3 region has the DNA TGTGCCAGCAGCACCCTAGCGGGGAGCTCCTACAATGAGCAGTTCTTC. Its protein is CASSTLAGSSYNEQFF.

V and J are TRBV4-3 and TRBJ2-1, with 14 bases fitting TRBD2. CDR3 size: 19 residues. Germline V gene data show CDR1 as LGHNA and CDR2 as YSLEER. Germline trimming cut 0 bases from V and 8 bases from J; bases unmatched to any gene: 12. Written as DNA, the CDR3 is TGCGCCAGCAGCCAAGATAACCCTTCTGAGGGACTAGCGGGAGATGAGCAGTTCTTC. This encodes CASSQDNPSEGLAGDEQFF.

The chain employs TRBV9 and TRBJ2-7; D is possibly TRBD1 (5 bases). The germline gives CDR1 SGDLS, CDR2 YYNGEE. V lost 2 bases and J 6 bases, leaving 18 bases between the germline ends. CDR3 length: 15 residues. The CDR3 sequence: CASSVGPRGTGEQYF. CDR3 DNA sequence: TGTGCCAGCAGCGTCGGGCCTCGCGGAACAGGCGAGCAGTACTTC.

Details on this clone: The identical CDR3 is also encoded by other nucleotide sequences in the sample. This chain joins TRBV7-9 and TRBJ2-7; 7 nucleotides align to TRBD2. Looked up from germline, CDR1 is SEHNR and CDR2 is FQNEAQ (reference sequence). V shed 3 bases and J 2 bases; nucleotides not matched to a gene: 7. The CDR3 totals 15 residues. The CDR3 sequence is CASSLVAGPAYEQYF. In DNA form, the CDR3 reads TGTGCCAGCAGCTTGGTAGCGGGTCCCGCCTACGAGCAGTACTTC.

The genes are TRBV27 and TRBJ2-5; 9 bases fit TRBD1. CDR1 and CDR2 (germline): MNHEY, SMNVEV (reference sequence). The CDR3 runs to 15 residues. Trimming at V came to 6 bases and at J to 5 bases, leaving 10 bases not matched to a gene. In nucleotides, the CDR3 is TGTGCCAGCAGCAATCTACAGGGGGCTTACGAGACCCAGTACTTC. This translates into CASSNLQGAYETQYF.

The chain couples TRBV5-1 to TRBJ2-3, with TRBD2 as a possible D gene (5 bases). This CDR3 region has 17 residues. CDR1 is SGHRS, CDR2 YFSETQ, per germline. Trimming cost V 6 bases and J 1 base, with 21 bases left between them. This CDR3 reads CASTRTYIALGTDTQYF. The CDR3 region has the DNA TGCGCCAGCACCCGAACCTACATAGCGTTAGGCACAGATACGCAGTATTTT.

The chain has TRBV7-3 and TRBJ2-5, with 10 bases lining up with TRBD2. The CDR3 covers 16 residues. In germline, CDR1 is SGHTA, CDR2 FQGTGA. Losses at the gene ends were 1 base for V and 2 bases for J; bases not matched to a gene: 4. The CDR3 loop is CASSLNSGRDQETQYF. The DNA of the CDR3 is TGTGCCAGCAGCTTAAACAGCGGGAGGGATCAAGAGACCCAGTACTTC.

The rearrangement joins TRBV10-3 to TRBJ2-1; TRBD2 aligns across 13 bases. With 7 bases clipped from V and 4 bases from J, the junction kept 4 bases outside the gene matches. Germline CDR1 is ENHRY and CDR2 is SYGVKD. CDR3 length equals 15 residues. CDR3 DNA sequence: TGTGCCATCACAGGACTAGCGGGAGATTACAATGAGCAGTTCTTC. This translates into CAITGLAGDYNEQFF.

The J gene is TRBJ2-1, the V gene TRBV4-1; the match to TRBD2 covers 12 bases. The CDR3 totals 21 residues. V lost 0 bases, J lost 0 bases, and 12 bases stayed unmatched. Germline V gene sequence: CDR1 MGHRA, CDR2 YSYEKL. The CDR3 coding sequence is TGCGCCAGCAGCCAAGATACTAGCGGGAGGAAGGGTACGAGCTCCTACAATGAGCAGTTCTTC. This gives the protein CASSQDTSGRKGTSSYNEQFF.

The V call is TRBV4-3, the J call TRBJ2-7; the match to TRBD2 covers 9 bases. Germline V gives CDR1 LGHNA, CDR2 YSLEER. The junction had 10 bases not matched to a gene; V was cut back by 0 bases and J by 7 bases. The CDR3 is 16 amino acids. The CDR3 DNA is TGCGCCAGCAGCCAAGATACCCTAGCGGGACCTGGGGAGCAGTACTTC. This encodes CASSQDTLAGPGEQYF.

This rearrangement joins TRBV4-2 to TRBJ2-6, with 8 positions matching TRBD1. V was clipped by 1 base and J by 9 bases; unmatched bases: 8. Germline CDR1 is LGHNA and CDR2 is YNFKEQ. The CDR3 totals 16 residues. CDR3 nucleotides: TGTGCCAGCAGCCAAGGTCAGACAGGGGAGGTCAACGTCCTGACTTTC. Protein: CASSQGQTGEVNVLTF.

The chain carries TRBV6-5 and TRBJ2-5; 9 bases line up with TRBD2. The J segment lost 5 bases and the V segment lost 0 bases, leaving 4 bases of the junction unmatched. The germline gives CDR1 MNHEY, CDR2 SVGAGI. The CDR3 has 15 residues. In DNA, the CDR3 is TGTGCCAGCAGTTACTCGCGGGAGGGCCATGAGACCCAGTACTTC. This codes for CASSYSREGHETQYF.

The J gene is TRBJ2-3, the V gene TRBV6-4, with 9 bases identical to TRBD1. This CDR3 has 14 amino acids. Per germline, CDR1 MRHNA and CDR2 SNTAGT. CDR3 nucleotides: TGTGCTGGATCCCCAGACAGGGGGTCGAATACGCAGTATTTT. This encodes CAGSPDRGSNTQYF.

The V gene is TRBV15, the J gene TRBJ2-7; D is uncertain. Trimming cost V 0 bases and J 9 bases, with 18 bases left between them. The germline V gene encodes CDR1 LNHNV and CDR2 YYDKDF (reference sequence). The CDR3 has 15 residues. CDR3 in DNA: TGTGCCACCAGCAGAGATAGGTGGTCGTCAAAGAGGCAGTACTTC. Amino acid sequence: CATSRDRWSSKRQYF. The entire variable domain, with the rest obtained from reference TRBV15 and TRBJ2-7, is as follows: DAMVIQNPRYQVTQFGKPVTLSCSQTLNHNVMYWYQQKSSQAPKLLFHYYDKDFNNEADTPDNFQSRRPNTSFCFLDIRSPGLGDTAMYLCATSRDRWSSKRQYFGPGTRLTVT.

This clone appeared a few times. J is TRBJ1-4 and V is TRBV19; D is possibly TRBD1 (5 bases). Germline V CDR1 and CDR2: LNHDA, SQIVND (reference sequence). The CDR3 runs 16 residues. The ends were cut back, 6 bases at V and 0 bases at J, with 14 bases in the middle. The CDR3 reads CASSAPGRTTNEKLFF. For the CDR3, the DNA is TGTGCCAGTAGCGCCCCGGGACGAACAACTAATGAAAAACTGTTTTTT.